This TCR beta chain stems from a study of control samples from healthy donors and cancer patients. The CDR3 loop spans 11 amino acids. V lost 4 bases to trimming and J lost 8 bases; unmatched junction nucleotides: 3. Germline-derived CDR1 and CDR2 are SQVTM and ANQGSEA. Measured with immunoSEQ multiplex PCR; TCRdb has only the in-frame clones, and not every one. The sample contains 100,000 to 150,000 clones, 85% to 95% of which appear only once. J is TRBJ1-2 and V is TRBV29-1; 8 bases map to TRBD1. Sequencing was performed on PBMCs. The TCR comes from a man older than 75 with head and neck cancer. The CDR3 coding sequence is TGCAGCGTTGCCCCAGGGGGCGGCTACACCTTC. Encoded protein: CSVAPGGGYTF.